This section outlines one T cell receptor (beta chain) sequence together with its context. Profiled with immunoSEQ multiplex PCR; TCRdb holds only in-frame clones, not every one. Of approximately 12,000 clones listed, 86% are singletons. These data belong to a study of T cell changes during pregnancy in multiple sclerosis. This CDR3 spans 15 amino acids. Germline V gives CDR1 SQVTM, CDR2 ANQGSEA. Trimming at V came to 7 bases and at J to 4 bases, leaving 12 bases not matched to a gene. The source is a female donor in good health, enrolled as a control in a pregnancy study. This sample comprised CD8+ T cells from peripheral blood mononuclear cells, obtained in the second trimester of pregnancy. The chain combines TRBV29-1 with TRBJ2-2; 7 nucleotides match TRBD1. The CDR3 bases are TGCAGCGCCCTCACCGGGACAGTATTCACCGGGGAGCTGTTTTTT. Protein sequence: CSALTGTVFTGELFF.